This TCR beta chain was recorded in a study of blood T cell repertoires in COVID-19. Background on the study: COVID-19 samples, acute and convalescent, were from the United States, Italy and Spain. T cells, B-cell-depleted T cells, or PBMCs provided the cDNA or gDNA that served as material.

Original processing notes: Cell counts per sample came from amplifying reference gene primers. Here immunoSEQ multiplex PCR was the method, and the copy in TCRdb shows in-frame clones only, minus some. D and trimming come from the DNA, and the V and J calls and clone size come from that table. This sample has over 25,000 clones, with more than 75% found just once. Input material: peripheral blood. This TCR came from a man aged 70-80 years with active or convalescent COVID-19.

For the CDR3, the DNA is TGTGCCAGCAGCTTGGCTGGAGGGGACACTGAAGCTTTCTTT. This encodes CASSLAGGDTEAFF. This rearrangement joins TRBV5-6 to TRBJ1-1; the D gene is possibly TRBD1 (5 bases). CDR3 length: 14 residues. V dropped 0 bases and J dropped 3 bases, with 9 bases sitting between them. CDR1 is SGHDT, CDR2 YYEEEE, per germline. The variable domain in full, completed from reference TRBV5-6 and TRBJ1-1, reads DAGVTQSPTHLIKTRGQQVTLRCSPKSGHDTVSWYQQALGQGPQFIFQYYEEEERQRGNFPDRFSGHQFPNYSSELNVNALLLGDSALYLCASSLAGGDTEAFFGQGTRLTVV.